This T cell receptor (beta chain) is drawn from a study of T cells in Graves' hyperthyroidism and ophthalmopathy. The CDR3 sequence is 16 residues long. V lost 1 base and J lost 1, with 12 bases in between. CDR1 and CDR2 from the germline V gene are MGHDK and SYGVNS. Study-wide findings and caveats: Most clonotypes expanded in thyroid above 0.001 were likewise present in blood.

RNA transcripts provided the source from which TCR beta CDR3 regions were amplified. The HTBI primer set drove a first-round RT-PCR of the TCR CDR3. TCRdb re-derived calls from the multiplex PCR reads in MiXCR, one entry per CDR3 protein. The sample has approximately 500,000 distinct CDR3 sequences, more than 45% seen once. This clonotype was observed a few times. Its target is not known. Graves' hyperthyroidism showing no ophthalmopathy progression within 18 months was considered stable. Hyperthyroidism in the patients, aged 18 to 65, was newly diagnosed and under 2 months in duration. Patients were excluded for uncontrolled infection, other autoimmune disease, pregnancy or lactation.

This receptor was taken from a young woman with Graves' hyperthyroidism. This chain joins TRBV25-1 and TRBJ2-3, with D perhaps matching TRBD1 (6 bases). The source material was peripheral blood or thyroid tissue (not recorded which). Here the CDR3 DNA reads TGTGCCAGCAGTGAATGGGGGCTAGAAGGCACAGATACGCAGTATTTT. Its translation is CASSEWGLEGTDTQYF.